The T cell receptor (beta chain) described here comes from a study of blood T cell repertoires in COVID-19. Background on the study: Collection of acute and convalescent COVID-19 samples took place in the United States, Italy and Spain. Sources were T cells, B-cell-depleted T cells, or PBMCs; the material itself was cDNA or gDNA.

Original methodology: Amplification with reference gene primers provided the estimates of nucleated cell counts. The assay was immunoSEQ multiplex PCR, and TCRdb's table has in-frame clones only and misses some. V and J calls and clone size are given by that table; D and trimming were obtained from the DNA. The sample holds 180,000 or so clones, about three quarters seen once. The ends were cut back, 3 bases at V and 3 bases at J, with 12 bases in the middle. The CDR3 contains 15 residues. Germline loops: CDR1 LNHDA, CDR2 SQIVND (reference sequence). This clone is a singleton in its sample. The sequence was collected from a woman aged 45-65 years with active or convalescent COVID-19. V usage is TRBV19 and J usage is TRBJ1-5, with D perhaps matching TRBD1 (6 bases). Sequencing was done on a sample of peripheral blood. The CDR3 DNA is TGTGCCAGTAGTATGGGGGACACCCCCAATCAGCCCCAGCATTTT. It is translated as CASSMGDTPNQPQHF.